This entry lists 21 T cell receptor beta chains sequenced from one sample in a study of CD4 T cells in relation to SARS-CoV-2 and coronaviruses. These receptors' antigens are unknown. CD4+ T cells from unexposed donors were obtained before the COVID-19 pandemic (2011-2018). CD4+ T cells were isolated from the cells after around 11 days of culture. Measured with immunoSEQ multiplex PCR; TCRdb has only the in-frame clones, and not every one. The table has roughly 18,000 clones, roughly 80% seen once. Sequenced: CD4+ T cells from PBMCs, cultured in vitro. The receptors here all came from a human donor in good health.

This chain uses TRBV11-2 with TRBJ1-5, with a possible D match to TRBD1 (5 bases). Trimming removed 4 bases from V and 2 bases from J, with 12 bases in between. Germline V CDR1 and CDR2: SGHAT, FQNNGV. The CDR3 runs 15 residues. The CDR3 DNA reads TGTGCCAGCAGCTCGTTCGGGACGCGCAATCAGCCCCAGCATTTT. As protein: CASSSFGTRNQPQHF.

This chain joins TRBV12-3 or TRBV12-4 and TRBJ1-5; TRBD1 matches 7 bases. V shed 6 bases, J shed 2 bases, and the junction held 1 base outside the gene matches. This CDR3 is built from 13 residues. CDR3: CASSGTGNQPQHF. Written as DNA, the CDR3 is TGTGCCAGCAGCGGGACAGGCAATCAGCCCCAGCATTTT.

CDR3 loop: CASSPSGAGNYGYTF. The CDR3 DNA is TGTGCCAGTAGCCCTAGTGGGGCTGGTAACTATGGCTACACCTTC. The genes are TRBV19 and TRBJ1-2; tentatively, D is TRBD1 (5 bases). The germline gives CDR1 LNHDA, CDR2 SQIVND (reference sequence). The V end lost 6 bases, the J end lost 1 base, and 15 bases lay between the germline ends. This CDR3 has 15 residues.

The chain recombines TRBV10-1 with TRBJ2-1, with 7 bases that match TRBD1. This CDR3 has 14 amino acids. J lost 8 bases, V lost 6 bases, and 10 bases had no gene match. Per germline, CDR1 WNHNN and CDR2 SYGVQD (reference sequence). The CDR3: CASSPDREVDEQFF. Written as DNA, the CDR3 is TGCGCCAGCAGCCCAGACAGGGAAGTCGATGAGCAGTTCTTC.

The gene calls are TRBV30 and TRBJ2-1; 8 bases fit TRBD2. CDR1 and CDR2 from the germline V gene are GTSNPN and SVGIG (reference sequence). This CDR3 spans 15 amino acids. With 8 bases clipped from V and 3 bases from J, the junction kept 12 bases outside the gene matches. The CDR3 region is CARGMGSGIYNEQFF. DNA of the CDR3: TGTGCCCGGGGGATGGGTAGCGGGATCTACAATGAGCAGTTCTTC.

In its sample, this clone was seen once. V gene TRBV5-1 combines with J gene TRBJ2-5; TRBD1 agrees at 7 bases. J gave up 0 bases and V 0 bases, and 5 bases lay outside the gene matches. The V gene's germline CDR1 is SGHRS and CDR2 YFSETQ. The CDR3 is 16 amino acids. CDR3 DNA: TGCGCCAGCAGCTTGGCCTTGGGACAGAACCAAGAGACCCAGTACTTC. Protein sequence: CASSLALGQNQETQYF.

The rearrangement uses TRBV6-1 and TRBJ1-4; D is ambiguous. Germline assignment: CDR1 MNHNS and CDR2 SASEGT. The CDR3 extends over 16 amino acids. V lost 4 bases and J lost 5, with 17 bases in between. CDR3 sequence reads: CASSVQSSVGNEKLFF. Here the CDR3 DNA reads TGTGCCAGCAGTGTACAGAGCTCCGTGGGGAATGAAAAACTGTTTTTT.

The chain links TRBV12-3 or TRBV12-4 to TRBJ1-1; D not resolved. Between the trimmed V and J ends, which lost 4 bases and 0 bases, there was a span of 6 bases. The CDR3 is made up of 13 amino acids. The CDR3 DNA reads TGTGCCAGCAGTTCAGTGGTGAACACTGAAGCTTTCTTT. Residues: CASSSVVNTEAFF.

This clone has just a few counts. This chain links TRBV6-5 with TRBJ1-1; no clear D. Between the trimmed V and J ends, which lost 2 bases and 4 bases, there was a span of 8 bases. The CDR3 contains 13 residues. Germline CDR1 and CDR2: MNHEY and SVGAGI. CDR3 nucleotide sequence: TGTGCCAGCAGTTACACGTTAACCACTGAAGCTTTCTTT. Amino acids: CASSYTLTTEAFF.

The rearrangement joins TRBV30 to TRBJ1-1, with a weak D call TRBD1 (5 bases). Germline CDR1 and CDR2: GTSNPN and SVGIG (reference sequence). The CDR3 is 12 residues long. The germline V and J ends were trimmed by 4 bases and 4 bases, with 10 bases remaining between them. CDR3 DNA: TGTGCCTGGACACAGGTGGGCACTGAAGCTTTCTTT. Its protein product is CAWTQVGTEAFF. Full variable domain (rest looked up from reference TRBV30 and TRBJ1-1): SQTIHQWPATLVQPVGSPLSLECTVEGTSNPNLYWYRQAAGRGLQLLFYSVGIGQISSEVPQNLSASRPQDRQFILSSKKLLLSDSGFYLCAWTQVGTEAFFGQGTRLTVV.

The CDR3 nucleotides read TGTGCCAGCAGCCTCGGGACTAGCGGGAGAGAGGAGACCCAGTACTTC. Its translation is CASSLGTSGREETQYF. This chain uses TRBV11-1 with TRBJ2-5; 14 nucleotides match TRBD2. Germline trimming cut 5 bases from V and 5 bases from J; bases unmatched to any gene: 7. The V gene's germline CDR1 is SGHAT and CDR2 FQDESV (reference sequence). This CDR3 spans 16 amino acids.

V gene TRBV5-1 combines with J gene TRBJ1-3; 12 nucleotides match TRBD1. Germline V lookup: CDR1 SGHRS, CDR2 YFSETQ. This CDR3 comprises 18 residues. V gave up 3 bases and J gave up 3 bases; unmatched junction bases: 10. The CDR3 region has the DNA TGCGCCAGCAGCTCCGCGGGACAGGGGGCCTTTAGTGGAAACACCATATATTTT. Amino acid sequence: CASSSAGQGAFSGNTIYF.

V usage is TRBV28 and J usage is TRBJ2-3; 14 bases map to TRBD2. The germline gives CDR1 MDHEN, CDR2 SYDVKM. After removal of 5 bases from V and 3 bases from J, the junction contained 4 bases not matched to a gene. The CDR3 is 16 residues long. For the CDR3, the DNA is TGTGCCAGCAGTGAGACTAGCGGGAGGGTTACAGATACGCAGTATTTT. Its translation is CASSETSGRVTDTQYF.

The V call is TRBV18, the J call TRBJ2-1; 9 bases are shared with TRBD2. Germline assignment: CDR1 KGHSH and CDR2 LQKENI. The CDR3 totals 15 residues. J was trimmed by 8 bases and V by 0 bases; bases with no gene match: 5. This CDR3 is CASSPPAGGGDEQFF. CDR3 in DNA: TGTGCCAGCTCACCACCAGCGGGAGGTGGGGATGAGCAGTTCTTC. The complete variable domain, with remaining parts taken from reference TRBV18 and TRBJ2-1, reads NAGVMQNPRHLVRRRGQEARLRCSPMKGHSHVYWYRQLPEEGLKFMVYLQKENIIDESGMPKERFSAEFPKEGPSILRIQQVVRGDSAAYFCASSPPAGGGDEQFFGPGTRLTVL.

This clone turned up a few times. The chain recombines TRBV5-6 with TRBJ1-5, with unresolved D. Germline lookup yields CDR1 SGHDT and CDR2 YYEEEE. Trimming took 1 base from V and 0 from J, leaving 11 bases between them. This CDR3 has 16 residues. CDR3 region: CASSLNGIYSNQPQHF. The CDR3 DNA follows: TGTGCCAGCAGCTTGAACGGGATTTATAGCAATCAGCCCCAGCATTTT.

The chain uses TRBV28 and TRBJ1-5; unclear D gene. Looked up from germline, CDR1 is MDHEN and CDR2 is SYDVKM. This CDR3 has 13 amino acids. The V gene lost 3 bases and the J gene lost 7 bases, with 10 bases spanning the gap. CDR3 in amino acids: CASSFFAGQPQHF. CDR3 sequence (DNA): TGTGCCAGCAGTTTCTTTGCGGGACAGCCCCAGCATTTT.

The V call is TRBV28, the J call TRBJ1-2; a weak D match, TRBD1 (5 bases). Germline values: CDR1 MDHEN, CDR2 SYDVKM. V was shortened by 6 bases and J by 4 bases, with 18 bases between the two germline ends. This CDR3 spans 15 amino acids. CDR3: CASRQAGAMVYGYTF. The CDR3 nucleotides are TGTGCCAGCAGGCAAGCCGGGGCGATGGTCTATGGCTACACCTTC.

The chain joins TRBV10-3 to TRBJ1-2, with unresolved D. The germline gives CDR1 ENHRY, CDR2 SYGVKD. Trimming removed 0 bases from V and 0 bases from J, with 8 bases in between. The CDR3 sequence is 15 residues long. CDR3 DNA: TGTGCCATCAGTGAGTCGACGGGAGCTAACTATGGCTACACCTTC. Translation gives CAISESTGANYGYTF.

V and J are TRBV30 and TRBJ1-3; D uncertain. With 2 bases removed from V and 3 bases from J, the gap between germline ends came to 8 bases. Germline V gene data show CDR1 as GTSNPN and CDR2 as SVGIG (reference sequence). There are 13 residues in the CDR3. The CDR3 DNA sequence: TGTGCCTGGAGTTTGGTTAATGGAAACACCATATATTTT. This encodes CAWSLVNGNTIYF.

J is TRBJ1-4 and V is TRBV2; TRBD1 matches at 9 bases. The CDR3 loop spans 15 amino acids. With V trimmed by 2 bases and J by 5 bases, 3 bases remained unmatched. The germline V gene encodes CDR1 SNHLY and CDR2 FYNNEI. CDR3 sequence reads: CASSETGTGNEKLFF. CDR3 coding DNA: TGTGCCAGCAGTGAAACCGGGACAGGGAATGAAAAACTGTTTTTT.

The CDR3 is CASSFNTGELFF. The CDR3 coding sequence is TGCGCCAGCAGTTTTAACACCGGGGAGCTGTTTTTT. The rearrangement uses TRBV10-2 and TRBJ2-2; D is undetermined. CDR3 size: 12 residues. V was cut by 5 bases and J by 2 bases, with 3 bases left in between. CDR1 and CDR2 from the germline V gene are WSHSY and SAAADI.